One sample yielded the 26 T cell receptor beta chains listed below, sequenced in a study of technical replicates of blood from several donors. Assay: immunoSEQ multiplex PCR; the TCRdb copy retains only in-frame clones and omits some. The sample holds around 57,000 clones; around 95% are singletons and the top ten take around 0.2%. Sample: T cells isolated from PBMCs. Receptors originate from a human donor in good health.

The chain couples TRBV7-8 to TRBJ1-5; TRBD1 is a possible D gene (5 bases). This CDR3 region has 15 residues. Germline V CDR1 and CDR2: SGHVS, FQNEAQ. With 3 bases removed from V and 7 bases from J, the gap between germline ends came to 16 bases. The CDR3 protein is CASSLYQGTDQPQHF. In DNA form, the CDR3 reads TGTGCCAGCAGCTTGTATCAGGGTACCGACCAGCCCCAGCATTTT. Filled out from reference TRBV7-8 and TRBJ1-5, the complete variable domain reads GAGVSQSPRYKVAKRGQDVALRCDPISGHVSLFWYQQALGQGPEFLTYFQNEAQLDKSGLPSDRFFAERPEGSVSTLKIQRTQQEDSAVYLCASSLYQGTDQPQHFGDGTRLSIL.

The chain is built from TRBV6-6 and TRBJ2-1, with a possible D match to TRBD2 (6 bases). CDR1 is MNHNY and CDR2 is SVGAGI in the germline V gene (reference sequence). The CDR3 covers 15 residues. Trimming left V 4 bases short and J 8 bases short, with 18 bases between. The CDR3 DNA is TGTGCCAGCAGTTCCTCGGGACTCTCCATCGATGAGCAGTTCTTC. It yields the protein CASSSSGLSIDEQFF.

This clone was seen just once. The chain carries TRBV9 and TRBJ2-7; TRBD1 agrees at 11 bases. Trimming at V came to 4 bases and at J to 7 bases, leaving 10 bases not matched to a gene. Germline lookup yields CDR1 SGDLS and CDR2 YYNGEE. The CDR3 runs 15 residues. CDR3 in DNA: TGTGCCAGCAGCCCCTTAGGACAGGGGGCTTGGGAGCAGTACTTC. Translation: CASSPLGQGAWEQYF.

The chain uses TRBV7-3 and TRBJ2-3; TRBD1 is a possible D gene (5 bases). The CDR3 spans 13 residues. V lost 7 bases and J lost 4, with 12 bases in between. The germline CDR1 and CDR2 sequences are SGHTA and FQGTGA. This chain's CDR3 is CASTEDSSDTQYF. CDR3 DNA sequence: TGTGCCAGCACCGAAGACAGCTCAGATACGCAGTATTTT.

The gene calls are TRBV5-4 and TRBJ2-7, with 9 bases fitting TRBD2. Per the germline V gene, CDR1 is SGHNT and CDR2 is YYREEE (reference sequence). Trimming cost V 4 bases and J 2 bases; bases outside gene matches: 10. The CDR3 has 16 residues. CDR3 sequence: CASSNPLASGTYEQYF. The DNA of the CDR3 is TGTGCCAGCAGCAACCCTTTGGCTAGCGGGACCTACGAGCAGTACTTC.

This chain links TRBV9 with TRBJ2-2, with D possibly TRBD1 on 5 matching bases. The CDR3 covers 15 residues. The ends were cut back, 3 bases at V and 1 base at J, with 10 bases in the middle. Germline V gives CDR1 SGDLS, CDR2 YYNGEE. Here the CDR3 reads CASSAQGQNTGELFF. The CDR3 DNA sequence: TGTGCCAGCAGCGCCCAAGGACAGAACACCGGGGAGCTGTTTTTT.

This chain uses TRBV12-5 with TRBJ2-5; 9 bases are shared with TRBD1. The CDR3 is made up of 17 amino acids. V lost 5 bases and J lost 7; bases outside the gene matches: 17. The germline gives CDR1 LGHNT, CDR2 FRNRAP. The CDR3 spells CASGIRTGAESLGTQYF. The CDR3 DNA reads TGTGCTAGTGGTATCCGGACAGGGGCCGAAAGTCTAGGGACCCAGTACTTC. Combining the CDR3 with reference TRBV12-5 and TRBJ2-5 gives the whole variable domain DARVTQTPRHKVTEMGQEVTMRCQPILGHNTVFWYRQTMMQGLELLAYFRNRAPLDDSGMPKDRFSAEMPDATLATLKIQPSEPRDSAVYFCASGIRTGAESLGTQYFGPGTRLLVL.

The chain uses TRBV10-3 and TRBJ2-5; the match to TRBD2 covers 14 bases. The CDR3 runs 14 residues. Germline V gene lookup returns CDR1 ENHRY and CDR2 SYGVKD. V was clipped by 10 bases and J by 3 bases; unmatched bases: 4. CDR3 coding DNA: TGTGCCACTATGGGACTAGCGGGGGAAGAGACCCAGTACTTC. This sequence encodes CATMGLAGEETQYF.

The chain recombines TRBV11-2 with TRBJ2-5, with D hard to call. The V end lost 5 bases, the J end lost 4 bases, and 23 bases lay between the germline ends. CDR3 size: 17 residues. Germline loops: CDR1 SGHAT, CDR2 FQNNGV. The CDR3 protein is CASSSRPPSQKTETQYF. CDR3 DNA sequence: TGTGCCAGCAGCAGCCGACCCCCCTCACAGAAAACAGAGACCCAGTACTTC.

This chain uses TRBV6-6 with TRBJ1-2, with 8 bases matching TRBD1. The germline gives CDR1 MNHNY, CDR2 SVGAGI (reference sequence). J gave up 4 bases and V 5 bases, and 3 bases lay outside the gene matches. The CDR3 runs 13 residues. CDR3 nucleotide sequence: TGTGCCAGCAGTGCCACAGGGGGCTATGGCTACACCTTC. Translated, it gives CASSATGGYGYTF.

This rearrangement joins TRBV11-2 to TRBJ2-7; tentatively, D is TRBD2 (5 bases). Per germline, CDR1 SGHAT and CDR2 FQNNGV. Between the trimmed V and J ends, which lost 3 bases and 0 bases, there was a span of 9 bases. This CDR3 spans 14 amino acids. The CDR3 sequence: CASSLLGSSYEQYF. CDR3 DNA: TGTGCCAGCAGCTTGTTGGGGAGCTCCTACGAGCAGTACTTC.

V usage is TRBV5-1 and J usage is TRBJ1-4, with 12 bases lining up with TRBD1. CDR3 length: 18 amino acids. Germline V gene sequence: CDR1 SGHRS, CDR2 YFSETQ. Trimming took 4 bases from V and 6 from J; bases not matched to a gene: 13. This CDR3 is CASSLNAGQGAGYEKLFF. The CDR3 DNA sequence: TGCGCCAGCAGCCTGAACGCGGGACAGGGGGCCGGCTATGAAAAACTGTTTTTT.

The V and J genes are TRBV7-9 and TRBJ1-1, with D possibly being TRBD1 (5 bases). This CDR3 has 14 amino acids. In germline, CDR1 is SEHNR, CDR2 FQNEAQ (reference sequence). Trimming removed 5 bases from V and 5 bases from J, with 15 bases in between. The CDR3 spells CASSRLGQGTEAFF. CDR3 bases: TGTGCCAGCAGCAGGCTGGGGCAGGGAACTGAAGCTTTCTTT.

This CDR3 is CASSYKRRGEGQPQHF. The CDR3, as DNA: TGTGCCAGCAGTTACAAGAGGCGGGGGGAAGGTCAGCCCCAGCATTTT. The chain joins TRBV6-6 to TRBJ1-5; TRBD1 is a possible D gene (5 bases). The CDR3 totals 16 residues. The V and J ends lost 2 bases and 6 bases respectively, with 17 bases between them. From germline, CDR1 is MNHNY and CDR2 SVGAGI (reference sequence).

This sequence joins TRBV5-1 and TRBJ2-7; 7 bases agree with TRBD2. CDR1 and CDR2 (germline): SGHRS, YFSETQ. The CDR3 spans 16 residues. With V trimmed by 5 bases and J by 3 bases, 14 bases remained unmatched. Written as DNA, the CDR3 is TGCGCCAGCAGGTCCGAGTGGGAGGGCCCCATCTACGAGCAGTACTTC. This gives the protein CASRSEWEGPIYEQYF. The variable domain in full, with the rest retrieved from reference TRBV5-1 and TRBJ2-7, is KAGVTQTPRYLIKTRGQQVTLSCSPISGHRSVSWYQQTPGQGLQFLFEYFSETQRNKGNFPGRFSGRQFSNSRSEMNVSTLELGDSALYLCASRSEWEGPIYEQYFGPGTRLTVT.

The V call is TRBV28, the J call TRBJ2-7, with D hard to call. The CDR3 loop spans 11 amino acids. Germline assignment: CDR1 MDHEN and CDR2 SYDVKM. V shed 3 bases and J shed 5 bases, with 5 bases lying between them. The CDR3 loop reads CASSFHNEQYF. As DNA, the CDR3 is TGTGCCAGCAGTTTTCACAACGAGCAGTACTTC.

CDR3 sequence (DNA): TGCAGCGTTGCGCGGGACCCGGGGAGGGAGCAGTACTTC. Its translation is CSVARDPGREQYF. This chain joins TRBV29-1 and TRBJ2-7; a possible D gene is TRBD2 (6 bases). The germline V and J ends were trimmed by 4 bases and 7 bases, with 17 bases remaining between them. Looked up from germline, CDR1 is SQVTM and CDR2 is ANQGSEA. The CDR3 is made up of 13 amino acids.

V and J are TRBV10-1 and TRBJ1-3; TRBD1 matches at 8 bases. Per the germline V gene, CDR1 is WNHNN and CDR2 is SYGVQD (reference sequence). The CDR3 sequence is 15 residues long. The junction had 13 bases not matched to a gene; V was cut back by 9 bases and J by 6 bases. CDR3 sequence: CARLRRGQRINTIYF. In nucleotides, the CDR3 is TGCGCCAGGCTTCGCAGGGGGCAGAGGATAAACACCATATATTTT.

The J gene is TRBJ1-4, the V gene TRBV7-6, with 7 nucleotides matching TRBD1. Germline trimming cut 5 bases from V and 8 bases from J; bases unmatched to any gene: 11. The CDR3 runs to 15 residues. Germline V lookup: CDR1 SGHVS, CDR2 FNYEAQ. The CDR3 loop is CASSARTGPYEKLFF. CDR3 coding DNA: TGTGCCAGCAGCGCAAGGACAGGCCCCTACGAAAAACTGTTTTTT.

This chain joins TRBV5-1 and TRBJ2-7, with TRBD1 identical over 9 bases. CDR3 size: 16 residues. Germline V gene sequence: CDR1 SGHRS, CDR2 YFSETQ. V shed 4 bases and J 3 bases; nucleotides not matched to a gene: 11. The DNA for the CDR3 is TGCGCCAGCAGCCGGGTCGGGACAGGGACTTTCTACGAGCAGTACTTC. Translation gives CASSRVGTGTFYEQYF.

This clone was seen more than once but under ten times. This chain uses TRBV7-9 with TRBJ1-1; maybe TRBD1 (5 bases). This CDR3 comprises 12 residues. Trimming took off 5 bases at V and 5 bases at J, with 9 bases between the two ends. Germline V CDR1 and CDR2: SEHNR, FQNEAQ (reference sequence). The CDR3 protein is CASSHGGTEAFF. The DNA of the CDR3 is TGTGCCAGCAGCCACGGGGGGACTGAAGCTTTCTTT.

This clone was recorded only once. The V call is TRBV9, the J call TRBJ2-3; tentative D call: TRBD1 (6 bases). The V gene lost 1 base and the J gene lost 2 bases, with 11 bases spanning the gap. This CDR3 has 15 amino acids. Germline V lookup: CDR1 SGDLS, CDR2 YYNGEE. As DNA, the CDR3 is TGTGCCAGCAGCGTAAGACAGGAATTCACAGATACGCAGTATTTT. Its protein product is CASSVRQEFTDTQYF.

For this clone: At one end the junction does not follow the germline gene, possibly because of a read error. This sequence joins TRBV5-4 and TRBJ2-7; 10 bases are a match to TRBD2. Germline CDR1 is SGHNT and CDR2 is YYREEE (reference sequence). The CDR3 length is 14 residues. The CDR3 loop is CASSLGTSGGRGHF. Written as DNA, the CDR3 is TGTGCCAGCAGCTTGGGGACTAGCGGCGGGAGGGGGCACTTC.

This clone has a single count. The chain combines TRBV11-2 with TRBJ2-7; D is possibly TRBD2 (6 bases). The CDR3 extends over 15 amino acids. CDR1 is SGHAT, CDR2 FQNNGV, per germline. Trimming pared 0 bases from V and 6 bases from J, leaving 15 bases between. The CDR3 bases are TGTGCCAGCAGCTTAGAAGGAGGGAGGTCGGGCGAGCAGTACTTC. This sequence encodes CASSLEGGRSGEQYF.

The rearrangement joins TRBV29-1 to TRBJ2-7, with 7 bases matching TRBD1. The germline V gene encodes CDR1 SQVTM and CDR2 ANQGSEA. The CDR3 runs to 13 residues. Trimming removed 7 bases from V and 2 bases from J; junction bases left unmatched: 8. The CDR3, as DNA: TGCAGCGCCGGCCGGGACAGAACCTACGAGCAGTACTTC. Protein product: CSAGRDRTYEQYF.

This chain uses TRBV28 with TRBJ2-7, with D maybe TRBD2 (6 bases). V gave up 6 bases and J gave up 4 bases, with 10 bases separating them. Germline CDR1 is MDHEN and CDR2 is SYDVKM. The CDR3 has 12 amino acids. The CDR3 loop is CASSHSGYEQYF. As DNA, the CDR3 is TGTGCCAGCAGCCATAGCGGTTACGAGCAGTACTTC.